This is a list of T cell receptor beta chains from one sample in a study of breast tumors, draining lymph nodes, adjacent tissues. MiXCR was run by TCRdb on the multiplex PCR reads, yielding one entry per CDR3 protein. The sample contains 150,000 to 200,000 distinct CDR3 sequences, about 32% of which appear only once. Sequencing used axillary lymph node tissue. The origin of the receptors is a female donor with breast cancer. Some clones in this sample may be carry-over from other donors' samples. Both conserved end residues are part of each CDR3. Each record gives: D gene, clone size, V gene, J gene, CDR3 protein, CDR3 DNA. A D gene is named only where the DNA matches it firmly. Clone size is not always given. Where it is, it says once, few, many or a class for expanded clones.

d_gene: .
abundance: .
v_gene: TRBV19
j_gene: TRBJ1-6
CDR3aa: CAAGTSGRGGSPLHF
CDR3nt: TGTGCCGCCGGGACTAGCGGCAGGGGAGGTTCACCCCTCCACTTT

d_gene: .
abundance: few
v_gene: TRBV5-6
j_gene: TRBJ1-5
CDR3aa: CASSLYWADQPQHF
CDR3nt: TGTGCCAGCAGCTTGTACTGGGCCGATCAGCCCCAGCATTTT

d_gene: .
abundance: many
v_gene: TRBV27
j_gene: TRBJ2-5
CDR3aa: CASSPLLGVLEETQYF
CDR3nt: TGTGCCAGCAGTCCCTTACTAGGAGTCCTGGAGGAGACCCAGTACTTC

d_gene: .
abundance: many
v_gene: TRBV19
j_gene: TRBJ2-5
CDR3aa: CASSMGETQYF
CDR3nt: TGTGCCAGTAGTATGGGAGAGACCCAGTACTTC

d_gene: .
abundance: many
v_gene: TRBV6-2/TRBV6-3
j_gene: TRBJ2-7
CDR3aa: CASTTAGPSYEQYF
CDR3nt: TGTGCCAGCACCACGGCGGGTCCCTCCTACGAGCAGTACTTC

d_gene: .
abundance: few
v_gene: TRBV7-2
j_gene: TRBJ2-5
CDR3aa: CASSLASGHQETQHF
CDR3nt: TGTGCCAGCAGCTTAGCTTCGGGCCACCAAGAGACCCAGCACTTC

d_gene: .
abundance: many
v_gene: TRBV5-1
j_gene: TRBJ2-1
CDR3aa: CASSPYSNRGNEQFF
CDR3nt: TGCGCCAGCAGCCCCTACTCCAACCGCGGCAATGAGCAGTTCTTC

d_gene: TRBD2
abundance: .
v_gene: TRBV7-3
j_gene: TRBJ2-1
CDR3aa: CASSLIAGGSNEPFF
CDR3nt: TGTGCCAGCAGTCTAATAGCGGGAGGGAGCAATGAGCCGTTCTTC

d_gene: .
abundance: .
v_gene: TRBV5-4
j_gene: TRBJ2-4
CDR3aa: CASSPTGAGGDIQYF
CDR3nt: TGTGCCAGCAGCCCCACAGGGGCCGGGGGGGACATTCAGTACTTC

d_gene: .
abundance: many
v_gene: TRBV20-1
j_gene: TRBJ1-3
CDR3aa: CSARAAGSGNTIYF
CDR3nt: TGCAGTGCAAGGGCCGCGGGCTCTGGAAACACCATATATTTT

d_gene: TRBD2
abundance: many
v_gene: TRBV20-1
j_gene: TRBJ2-5
CDR3aa: CSASSGGALETQYF
CDR3nt: TGCAGTGCTAGTAGCGGGGGGGCCTTAGAGACCCAGTACTTC

d_gene: TRBD1
abundance: many
v_gene: TRBV5-1
j_gene: TRBJ2-7
CDR3aa: CASSRRGQGSDEQYF
CDR3nt: TGCGCCAGCAGCCGACGGGGACAGGGGAGTGACGAGCAGTACTTC

d_gene: TRBD1
abundance: .
v_gene: TRBV2
j_gene: TRBJ2-3
CDR3aa: CASSPGQITDTQYF
CDR3nt: TGTGCCAGCAGTCCGGGACAGATCACAGATACGCAGTATTTT

d_gene: .
abundance: .
v_gene: TRBV7-2
j_gene: TRBJ1-6
CDR3aa: CASRTSGVQNNSPLHF
CDR3nt: TGTGCCAGCAGAACTTCAGGGGTGCAAAATAATTCACCCCTCCACTTT

d_gene: TRBD2
abundance: .
v_gene: TRBV27
j_gene: TRBJ2-1
CDR3aa: CASSLPLLAGADLNEQFF
CDR3nt: TGTGCCAGCAGTTTACCCCTCCTAGCGGGAGCGGATTTAAATGAGCAGTTCTTC

d_gene: .
abundance: .
v_gene: TRBV12-3/TRBV12-4
j_gene: TRBJ1-1
CDR3aa: CASTSGRNTEAFF
CDR3nt: TGTGCCAGCACCTCAGGGCGGAACACTGAAGCTTTCTTT

d_gene: TRBD1
abundance: .
v_gene: TRBV6-6
j_gene: TRBJ2-7
CDR3aa: CASSYQDRARYEQCF
CDR3nt: TGTGCCAGCAGCTACCAGGACAGGGCGAGGTACGAGCAGTGCTTC

d_gene: TRBD2
abundance: .
v_gene: TRBV30
j_gene: TRBJ2-1
CDR3aa: CAWSGTSGYNEQFF
CDR3nt: TGTGCCTGGAGCGGGACTAGCGGGTACAATGAGCAGTTCTTC

d_gene: .
abundance: .
v_gene: TRBV20-1
j_gene: TRBJ2-5
CDR3aa: CSASSPYQETQYF
CDR3nt: TGCAGTGCCAGCTCTCCCTACCAAGAGACCCAGTACTTC

d_gene: TRBD1
abundance: many
v_gene: TRBV3-1
j_gene: TRBJ1-6
CDR3aa: CASRPTGDGNNSPLHF
CDR3nt: TGTGCCAGCAGGCCCACAGGGGATGGAAATAATTCACCCCTCCACTTT

d_gene: .
abundance: many
v_gene: TRBV7-2
j_gene: TRBJ2-5
CDR3aa: CASSGRGGNRETQYF
CDR3nt: TGTGCCAGCAGCGGGAGAGGGGGAAATCGGGAGACCCAGTACTTC

d_gene: .
abundance: .
v_gene: TRBV2
j_gene: TRBJ1-2
CDR3aa: CASTGVRGRSDYTF
CDR3nt: TGTGCCAGCACGGGGGTCAGGGGCCGATCTGACTACACCTTC

d_gene: .
abundance: .
v_gene: TRBV5-6
j_gene: TRBJ2-2
CDR3aa: CASARKGTTGELFF
CDR3nt: TGTGCCAGCGCACGTAAGGGAACCACCGGGGAGCTGTTTTTT

d_gene: TRBD1
abundance: many
v_gene: TRBV5-1
j_gene: TRBJ2-1
CDR3aa: CASSATGTGVDEQFF
CDR3nt: TGCGCCAGCAGCGCGACCGGGACAGGGGTGGATGAGCAGTTCTTC

d_gene: .
abundance: many
v_gene: TRBV6-6
j_gene: TRBJ2-7
CDR3aa: CASNSAGSYEQYF
CDR3nt: TGTGCCAGCAATTCCGCGGGATCCTACGAGCAGTACTTC

d_gene: .
abundance: many
v_gene: TRBV4-1
j_gene: TRBJ2-2
CDR3aa: CASSQGRGLGGELFF
CDR3nt: TGCGCCAGCAGCCAAGGCAGGGGCTTAGGCGGGGAGCTGTTTTTT

d_gene: .
abundance: .
v_gene: TRBV9
j_gene: TRBJ2-6
CDR3aa: CASSPHQGLSGANVLTF
CDR3nt: TGTGCCAGCAGCCCACACCAGGGCCTCTCTGGGGCCAACGTCCTGACTTTC

d_gene: .
abundance: many
v_gene: TRBV7-2
j_gene: TRBJ2-3
CDR3aa: CASSLGTLRTDTQYF
CDR3nt: TGTGCCAGCAGCCTCGGGACTCTCCGCACAGATACGCAGTATTTT

d_gene: TRBD1
abundance: .
v_gene: TRBV12-3/TRBV12-4
j_gene: TRBJ1-5
CDR3aa: CASKTGNQPQHF
CDR3nt: TGTGCCAGTAAGACAGGGAATCAGCCCCAGCATTTT

d_gene: .
abundance: many
v_gene: TRBV5-5
j_gene: TRBJ1-2
CDR3aa: CASSYDIFNGYTF
CDR3nt: TGTGCCAGCAGTTATGACATTTTTAATGGCTACACCTTC

d_gene: .
abundance: many
v_gene: TRBV7-3
j_gene: TRBJ2-3
CDR3aa: CASSLMGRADTQYF
CDR3nt: TGTGCCAGCAGCTTAATGGGGCGCGCAGATACGCAGTATTTT

d_gene: .
abundance: many
v_gene: TRBV20-1
j_gene: TRBJ2-5
CDR3aa: CSARPQETQSF
CDR3nt: TGCAGTGCTAGACCCCAAGAGACCCAGTCCTTC

d_gene: TRBD2
abundance: many
v_gene: TRBV5-1
j_gene: TRBJ2-5
CDR3aa: CASSLGTSGSETQYF
CDR3nt: TGCGCCAGCAGCTTGGGGACTAGCGGGAGTGAGACCCAGTACTTC

d_gene: .
abundance: many
v_gene: TRBV7-9
j_gene: TRBJ2-7
CDR3aa: CASSRAYEQYF
CDR3nt: TGTGCCAGCAGCCGCGCCTACGAGCAGTACTTC

d_gene: .
abundance: many
v_gene: TRBV11-2
j_gene: TRBJ2-3
CDR3aa: CASSRGFTDTQYF
CDR3nt: TGTGCCAGCAGCAGGGGGTTCACAGATACGCAGTATTTT

d_gene: TRBD2
abundance: .
v_gene: TRBV6-2/TRBV6-3
j_gene: TRBJ2-5
CDR3aa: CASRKGLAEGPGETQYF
CDR3nt: TGTGCCAGCAGGAAGGGACTAGCGGAAGGGCCTGGAGAGACCCAGTACTTC

d_gene: TRBD2
abundance: .
v_gene: TRBV20-1
j_gene: TRBJ2-1
CDR3aa: CSARERTSVSEQFF
CDR3nt: TGCAGTGCTAGAGAACGGACTAGCGTTTCTGAGCAGTTCTTC

d_gene: TRBD1
abundance: .
v_gene: TRBV6-2/TRBV6-3
j_gene: TRBJ2-4
CDR3aa: CASSRTGGSKNIQYF
CDR3nt: TGTGCCAGCAGTCGGACAGGGGGCTCCAAAAACATTCAGTACTTC